This T cell receptor beta chain stems from a study of T cells in localized non-small cell lung cancer. This CDR3 comprises 18 residues. The ends lost 3 bases at V and 0 bases at J; junction bases unmatched: 8. Germline values: CDR1 LGHNT, CDR2 FRNRAP. Details on this clone: Its antigen is undetermined.

Whole-study findings and limits: Compared with tumor, uninvolved adjacent lung displayed greater T cell clonality, ranking highest overall. Adjacent lung held a median roughly 56 of the top 100 tumor clones.

Using immunoSEQ multiplex PCR, the repertoire was profiled, and TCRdb retains in-frame clones only, with some absent. The sample carries about 1,400 clones, roughly a quarter recorded once. This chain connects TRBV12-5 to TRBJ2-1, with 10 bases that match TRBD2. This sequence originates from a male donor at least 60 years old with stage III lung adenocarcinoma. The specimen comprised lung tumor tissue, sampled before any cancer treatment. Here the CDR3 reads CASGLGTSGVSSYNEQFF. Here the CDR3 DNA reads TGTGCTAGTGGTTTAGGAACTAGCGGGGTCAGCTCCTACAATGAGCAGTTCTTC.